The TCR beta chain under discussion was sequenced for a study of cytomegalovirus exposure and HLA in healthy donors. Whole-study findings and limits: Among TCR sequences, most were rare, though some public TCRs appeared in many donors.

The study ran its PCR with 60 Vbeta and 13 Jbeta primers. Assay used: immunoSEQ multiplex PCR; TCRdb lists only in-frame clones, some missing. The table shows 120,000 to 150,000 clones, with around 72% occurring only once. Germline lookup yields CDR1 LNHDA and CDR2 SQIVND (reference sequence). Losses at the gene ends were 4 bases for V and 3 bases for J; bases not matched to a gene: 1. The CDR3 covers 13 residues. On this clone: No antigen is known for it.

This sequence joins TRBV19 and TRBJ2-7, with 9 positions matching TRBD1. This receptor was taken from a man in his forties or fifties in good health and CMV-seronegative. Sequencing was performed on PBMCs. CDR3 in DNA: TGTGCCAGTAGTACGGACAGGGGCTACGAGCAGTACTTC. Its protein is CASSTDRGYEQYF.